Detailed here is one T cell receptor (beta chain). The target of this receptor is not known. No quality values exist for individual bases; no much larger clone is one base distant. The entry originates in a study of blood T cell repertoires in COVID-19 (TCRdb year 2020). Broadly, across the study: Samples covering the acute and convalescent phases of COVID-19 were provided by collaborators in the United States, Italy and Spain. The material from the prospective study consisted of cDNA or gDNA derived from T cells, B-cell-depleted T cells, or PBMCs. Subjects who had been exposed to COVID-19, were actively infected with it, or had recovered from it provided the deeply sampled blood TCRbeta repertoires that made up the dataset. The repertoires were released in a freely available public database intended as a resource for research on the immune response to SARS-CoV-2. The samples were drawn from the first 160 participants of the ongoing ImmuneRACE study and from 1,254 subjects provided by 6 global collaborators. Nearly every sample came with metadata listing a de-identified subject ID, COVID-19 status, age in years and sex. Where available, HLA class I and class II types were taken from metadata supplied by the sample provider and were not determined by assay-based typing. Study-wide findings and limitations: The amount of clinical and demographic metadata varied by source and participant and was provided uncurated.

The collaborating institutions used their own protocols to collect whole blood in K2EDTA tubes. Collaborator samples were shipped for TCRbeta analysis as frozen whole blood, isolated PBMCs, or DNA extracted from either sample type. V is cut by 1 base and J by 2 bases, and the space between the germline ends is 18 bases. CDR1 and CDR2, looked up from the germline V gene, are SGHTA and FQGNSA. The CDR3 has 18 amino acids, counting the end cysteine and phenylalanine. The CDR3 DNA has 54 bases and is translated from base 1. TCRbeta CDR3 regions were amplified from genomic DNA using the immunoSEQ Assay, a bias-controlled multiplex PCR. The study's processing was this. The number of nucleated cells in each sample was estimated by amplification of reference gene primers within the assay. Sequence reads were collapsed and filtered to measure the absolute abundance of every unique TCRbeta CDR3 rearrangement. For each sample, productive Simpson clonality was calculated by taking the square root of Simpson's diversity index across productive rearrangements. Held by TCRdb, this immuneACCESS table contains in-frame sequences only and omits some clones. Under half of the omission traces to an unresolved V gene where checked; the cause of the rest is unknown. V and J calls and clone size are copied from that table; D and trimming were computed from the DNA. The sample yields 130,000 to 150,000 clones; 85% were counted once. Together, the top ten hold 2.6% of the sample.

This chain joins TRBV7-2 to TRBJ1-5; TRBD1 might be the D gene, on 6 matching bases. The TCR originated in a human donor with acute or convalescent COVID-19. The donor label of this sample is uncertain. The sequencing input was peripheral blood. The nucleotide sequence reads TGTGCCAGCAGCTTAGAGGCGGACAGATGGGTCCGCAATCAGCCCCAGCATTTT. This gives the protein CASSLEADRWVRNQPQHF.